This TCR beta chain was retrieved from a study of T-cell memory formation after mild COVID-19. In the study overall: TCR clusters were largely donor specific. General observations from the study: Cross-reactive memory seemingly joined, as some responding clones were found in pre-infection memory. Clonal second-wave expansions that peaked on day 37 had unconfirmed SARS-CoV-2 specificity.

This CDR3 has 16 amino acids. CDR1 and CDR2 (germline): SGDLS, YYNGEE. Germline trimming cut 5 bases from V and 6 bases from J; bases unmatched to any gene: 13. After 5'RACE with constant-segment primers, TCR alpha and TCR beta cDNA libraries carrying sample barcodes and UMIs were obtained. TCRdb passed the 5' RACE reads through MiXCR, listing each CDR3 protein once. The sample has 380,000 or so distinct CDR3 sequences, about an eighth seen once. This clonotype was counted only a few times. Its antigen is as yet unknown. This receptor was obtained from a young man who had mild COVID-19 (a few samples of this study predate the infection). Cell type and time point are not known. V usage is TRBV9 and J usage is TRBJ1-2; TRBD1 agrees at 10 bases. Sequenced input: PBMCs or a T cell subset sorted from them (not recorded which). The DNA of the CDR3 is TGTGCCAGCAGTTCGCGGACAGGGGGGACCCTGAATGGCTACACCTTC. Its protein is CASSSRTGGTLNGYTF. Variable domain in full (rest from reference TRBV9 and TRBJ1-2): DSGVTQTPKHLITATGQRVTLRCSPRSGDLSVYWYQQSLDQGLQFLIQYYNGEERAKGNILERFSAQQFPDLHSELNLSSLELGDSALYFCASSSRTGGTLNGYTFGSGTRLTVV.